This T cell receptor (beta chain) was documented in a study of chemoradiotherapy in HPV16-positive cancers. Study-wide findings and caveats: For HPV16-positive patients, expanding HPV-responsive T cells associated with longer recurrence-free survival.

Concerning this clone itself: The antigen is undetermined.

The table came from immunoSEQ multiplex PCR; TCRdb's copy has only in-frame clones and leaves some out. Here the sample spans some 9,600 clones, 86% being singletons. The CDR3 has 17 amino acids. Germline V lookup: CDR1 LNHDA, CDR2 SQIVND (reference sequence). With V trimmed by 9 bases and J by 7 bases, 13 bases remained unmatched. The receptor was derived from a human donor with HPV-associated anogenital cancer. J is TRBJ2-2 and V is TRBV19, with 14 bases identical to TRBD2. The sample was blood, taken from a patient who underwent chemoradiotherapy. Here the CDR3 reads CASVNIGLAGGGGELFF. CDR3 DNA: TGTGCCAGCGTAAACATCGGACTAGCGGGGGGCGGCGGGGAGCTGTTTTTT.